This T cell receptor beta chain was recorded in a study of CD8+ T cells in alopecia areata. In each case, RNA was isolated and then reverse transcribed into cDNA as the sequencing template. The method was immunoSEQ multiplex PCR; TCRdb's version includes in-frame clones alone and lacks a portion of them. The sample contains some 100,000 clones, more than 30% of which appear only once. Deletions cut 0 bases from V and 4 bases from J, with 4 bases between. The length of the CDR3 is 13 residues. Germline V gene sequence: CDR1 LGHNA, CDR2 YSLEER. The TCR was taken from a human donor with alopecia areata. The J gene is TRBJ1-5, the V gene TRBV4-3; the D is unclear. Sequenced sample: CD4+ T cells sorted from blood. CDR3 DNA sequence: TGCGCCAGCAGCCAAGATCGGAATCAGCCCCAGCATTTT. Amino acid sequence: CASSQDRNQPQHF.